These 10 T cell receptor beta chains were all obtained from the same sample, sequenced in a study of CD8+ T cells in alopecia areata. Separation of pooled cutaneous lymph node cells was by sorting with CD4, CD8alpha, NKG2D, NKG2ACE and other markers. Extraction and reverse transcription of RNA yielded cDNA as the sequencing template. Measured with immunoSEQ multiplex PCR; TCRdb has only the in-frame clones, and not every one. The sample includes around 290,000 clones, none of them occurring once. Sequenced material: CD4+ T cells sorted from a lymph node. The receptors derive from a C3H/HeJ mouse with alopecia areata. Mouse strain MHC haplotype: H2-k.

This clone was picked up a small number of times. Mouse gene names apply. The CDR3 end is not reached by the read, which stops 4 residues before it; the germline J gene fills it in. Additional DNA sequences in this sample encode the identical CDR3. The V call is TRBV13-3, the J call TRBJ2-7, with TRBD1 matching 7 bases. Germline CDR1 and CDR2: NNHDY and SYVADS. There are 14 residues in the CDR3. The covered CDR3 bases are TGTGCCAGCAGTGATGGCGGGACAGTATAT. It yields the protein CASSDGGTVY. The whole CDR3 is CASSDGGTVYEQYF.

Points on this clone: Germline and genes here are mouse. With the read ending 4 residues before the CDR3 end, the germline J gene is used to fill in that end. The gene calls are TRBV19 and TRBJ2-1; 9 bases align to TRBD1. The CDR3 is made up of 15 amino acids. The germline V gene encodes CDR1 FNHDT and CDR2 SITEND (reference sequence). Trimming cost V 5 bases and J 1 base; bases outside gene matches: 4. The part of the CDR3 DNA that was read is TGTGCCAGCAGGGGACAGGGATGGAACTATGCT. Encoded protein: CASRGQGWNYA. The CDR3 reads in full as CASRGQGWNYAEQFF.

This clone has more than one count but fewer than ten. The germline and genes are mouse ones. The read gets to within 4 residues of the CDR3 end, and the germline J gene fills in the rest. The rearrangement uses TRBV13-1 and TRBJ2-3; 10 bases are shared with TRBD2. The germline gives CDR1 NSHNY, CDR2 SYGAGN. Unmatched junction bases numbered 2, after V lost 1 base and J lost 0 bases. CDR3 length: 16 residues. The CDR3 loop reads CASSDLGGHSAETLYF. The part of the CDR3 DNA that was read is TGTGCCAGCAGTGATCTGGGGGGGCATAGTGCAGAA.

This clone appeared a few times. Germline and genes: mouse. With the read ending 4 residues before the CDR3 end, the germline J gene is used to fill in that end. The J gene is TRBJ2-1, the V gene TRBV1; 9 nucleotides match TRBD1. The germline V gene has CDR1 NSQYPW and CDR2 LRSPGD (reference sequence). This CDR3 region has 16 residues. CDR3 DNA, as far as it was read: TGCACCTGCAGTGCAGAATGGAAGGGGACAGGGGCT. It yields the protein CTCSAEWKGTGA. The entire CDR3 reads CTCSAEWKGTGAEQFF.

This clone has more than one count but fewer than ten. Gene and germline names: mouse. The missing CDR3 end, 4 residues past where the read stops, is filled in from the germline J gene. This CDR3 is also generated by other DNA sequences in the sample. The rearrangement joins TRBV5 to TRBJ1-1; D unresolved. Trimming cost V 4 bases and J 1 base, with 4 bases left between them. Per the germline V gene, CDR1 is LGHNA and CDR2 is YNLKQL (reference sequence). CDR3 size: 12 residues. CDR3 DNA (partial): TGTGCCAGCAGCCCCCAAAACACA. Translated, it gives CASSPQNT. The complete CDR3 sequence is CASSPQNTEVFF.

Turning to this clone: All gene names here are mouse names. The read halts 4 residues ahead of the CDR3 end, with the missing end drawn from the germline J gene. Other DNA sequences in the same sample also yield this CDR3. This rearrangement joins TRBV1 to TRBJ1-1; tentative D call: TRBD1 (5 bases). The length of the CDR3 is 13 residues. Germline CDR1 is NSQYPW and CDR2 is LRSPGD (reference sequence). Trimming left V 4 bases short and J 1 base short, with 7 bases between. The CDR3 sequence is CTCSGTRNTEVFF. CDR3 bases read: TGCACCTGCAGTGGGACAAGAAACACA.

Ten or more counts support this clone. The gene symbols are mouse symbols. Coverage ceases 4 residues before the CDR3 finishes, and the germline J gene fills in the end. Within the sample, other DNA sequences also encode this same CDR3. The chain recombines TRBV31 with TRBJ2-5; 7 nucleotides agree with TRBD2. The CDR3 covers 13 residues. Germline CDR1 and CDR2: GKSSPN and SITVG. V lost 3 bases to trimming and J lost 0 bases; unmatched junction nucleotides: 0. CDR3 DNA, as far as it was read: TGTGCCTGGAGCTGGGGGAACCAAGAC. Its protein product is CAWSWGNQD. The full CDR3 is CAWSWGNQDTQYF.

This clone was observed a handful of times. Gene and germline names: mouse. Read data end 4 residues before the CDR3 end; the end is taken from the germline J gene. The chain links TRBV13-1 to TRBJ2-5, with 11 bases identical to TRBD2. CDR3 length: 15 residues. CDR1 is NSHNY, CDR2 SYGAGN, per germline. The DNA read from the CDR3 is TGTGCCAGCAGTGATGGGGACTGGGGGAAAGAC. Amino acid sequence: CASSDGDWGKD. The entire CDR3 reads CASSDGDWGKDTQYF.

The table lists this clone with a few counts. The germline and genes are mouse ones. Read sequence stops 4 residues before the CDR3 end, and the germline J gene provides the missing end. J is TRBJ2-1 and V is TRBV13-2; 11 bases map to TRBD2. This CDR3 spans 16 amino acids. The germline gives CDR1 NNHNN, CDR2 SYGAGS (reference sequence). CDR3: CASGDPLLGGRAEQFF. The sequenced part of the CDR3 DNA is TGTGCCAGCGGTGACCCCCTACTGGGGGGGCGGGCT.

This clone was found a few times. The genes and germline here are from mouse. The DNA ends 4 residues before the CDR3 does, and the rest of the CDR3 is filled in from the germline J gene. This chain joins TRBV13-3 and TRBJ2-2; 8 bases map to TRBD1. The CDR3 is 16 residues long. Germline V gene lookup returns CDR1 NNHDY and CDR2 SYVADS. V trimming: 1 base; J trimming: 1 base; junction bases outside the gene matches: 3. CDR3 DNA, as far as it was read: TGTGCCAGCAGTGATCAGGGGGCCATAAACACCGGG. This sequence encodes CASSDQGAINTG. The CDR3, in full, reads CASSDQGAINTGQLYF. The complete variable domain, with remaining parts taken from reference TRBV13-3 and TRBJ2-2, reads EAAVTQSPRSKVAVTGGKVTLSCHQTNNHDYMYWYRQDTGHGLRLIHYSYVADSTEKGDIPDGYKASRPSQENFSLILELASLSQTAVYFCASSDQGAINTGQLYFGEGSKLTVL.